This T cell receptor (beta chain) was sequenced for a study of T-cell memory formation after mild COVID-19. This clonotype was seen repeatedly, ten times or more. TCRdb recomputed calls from the 5' RACE reads with MiXCR, one row per CDR3 protein. In the table there are 250,000 to 300,000 distinct CDR3 sequences, approximately 8.4% of which are singletons. The length of the CDR3 is 15 residues. V lost 4 bases and J lost 7; bases outside the gene matches: 12. Per germline, CDR1 SGHTA and CDR2 FQGNSA. V usage is TRBV7-2 and J usage is TRBJ2-7, with 8 positions matching TRBD2. Material: PBMCs or a T cell subset sorted from them (not recorded which). This sequence originates from a man aged 18 to 35 who had mild COVID-19 (a few samples of this study predate the infection). Cell type and time point are not known. The CDR3 protein is CASSSQGSGAREQYF. The CDR3, as DNA: TGTGCCAGCAGCTCACAGGGTAGCGGGGCTCGGGAGCAGTACTTC.